This record looks at one T cell receptor beta chain sequence and its context. Its antigen is not identified. The ends lost 0 bases at V and 7 bases at J; junction bases unmatched: 17. This CDR3 is built from 18 residues. The PCR employed 60 Vbeta primers together with 13 Jbeta primers. Here immunoSEQ multiplex PCR was the method, and the copy in TCRdb shows in-frame clones only, minus some. Of more than 200,000 clones in the sample, roughly 85% were seen once. The data derive from a study of cytomegalovirus exposure and HLA in healthy donors. Background on the study: In terms of ancestry, the Caucasian-associated cluster contained roughly 80% of the roughly 360 genotyped donors. Study findings and constraints: There were around 160 TCR beta chains listed as cytomegalovirus-associated. A later analysis linked about 17,000 TCR beta sequences to HLA alleles at 0.05 false discovery rate.

This rearrangement joins TRBV23-1 to TRBJ2-7; 8 nucleotides line up with TRBD2. TRBV23-1 is an open reading frame, and its role is uncertain. The sequence derives from a male donor in good health and CMV-seronegative. The sample was PBMCs. The CDR3 loop is CASSQSRPLAGASWEQYF. The CDR3 coding sequence is TGCGCCAGCAGTCAATCGAGACCCCTAGCGGGCGCCTCTTGGGAGCAGTACTTC.